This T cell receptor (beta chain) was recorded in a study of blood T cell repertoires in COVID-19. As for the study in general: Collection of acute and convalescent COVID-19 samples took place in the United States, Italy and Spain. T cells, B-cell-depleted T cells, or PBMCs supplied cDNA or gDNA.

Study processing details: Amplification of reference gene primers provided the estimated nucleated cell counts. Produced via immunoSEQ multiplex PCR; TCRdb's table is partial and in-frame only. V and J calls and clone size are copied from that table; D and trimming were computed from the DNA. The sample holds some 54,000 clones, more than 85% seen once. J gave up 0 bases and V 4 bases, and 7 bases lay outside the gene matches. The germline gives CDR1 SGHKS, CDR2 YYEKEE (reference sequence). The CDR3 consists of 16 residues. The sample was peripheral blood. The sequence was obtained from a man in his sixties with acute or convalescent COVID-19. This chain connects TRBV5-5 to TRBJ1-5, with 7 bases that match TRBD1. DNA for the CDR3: TGTGCCAGCAGCCACGGGGACAGATATAGCAATCAGCCCCAGCATTTT. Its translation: CASSHGDRYSNQPQHF.